These T cell receptor beta chains were read from a single sample in a study of CD4+ T cells in melanoma. Generated by immunoSEQ multiplex PCR, the TCRdb table keeps only in-frame clones and is missing some. In the table there are approximately 10,000 clones, 65% to 70% of which are singletons. Material for sequencing was cells from a culture (not recorded whether cultured in vitro). All receptors come from a human donor with melanoma. Each CDR3 is given with its conserved first and last residue. A D gene is named only where the DNA matches it firmly. Clone size, where shown, is once, few, many, or a class for clones that have expanded.

j_gene | abundance | d_gene | v_gene | CDR3nt | CDR3aa
TRBJ1-6 | medium-sized | - | TRBV27 | TGTGCCAGCAGTTCTGAGGGTTATAATTCACCCCTCCACTTT | CASSSEGYNSPLHF
TRBJ2-5 | few | - | TRBV28 | TGTGCCGCAAGGACCGCTCAAGAGACCCAGTACTTC | CAARTAQETQYF
TRBJ1-2 | few | - | TRBV6-1 | TGTGCCGCTACGACTTGGGGCGGCTACACCTTC | CAATTWGGYTF
TRBJ1-2 | - | TRBD1 | TRBV9 | TGTGCCAGCAGCGTGGCGTTTGGACAGGGGGAGGGCTACACCTTC | CASSVAFGQGEGYTF
TRBJ1-3 | - | - | TRBV9 | TGTGCCAGCAGCGTAGGCCCAGGAAACACCATATATTTT | CASSVGPGNTIYF
TRBJ1-4 | - | - | TRBV5-1 | TGCGCCAGCAGATTTCTAGGGTGGACTAATGAAAAACTGTTTTTT | CASRFLGWTNEKLFF
TRBJ1-2 | - | TRBD1 | TRBV7-2 | TGTGCCAGCAGCCTGGGACAGAACTATGGCTACACCTTC | CASSLGQNYGYTF
TRBJ1-4 | - | - | TRBV2 | TGTGCCAGCAGTCCAGGGCCTCGGGGTTCGGAAAAACTGTTTTTT | CASSPGPRGSEKLFF
TRBJ2-4 | - | - | TRBV6-1 | TGTGCCAGCAGTGGAAGGGGAGTAACCAAAAACATTCAGTACTTC | CASSGRGVTKNIQYF
TRBJ1-4 | few | TRBD1 | TRBV18 | TGTGCCAGCTCACCAGACAGGGGTGGTGAAAAACTGTTTTTT | CASSPDRGGEKLFF
TRBJ1-4 | - | - | TRBV6-1 | TGTGCCAGCAGTGAAGCCGGCCGGGTTAATGAAAAACTGTTTTTT | CASSEAGRVNEKLFF
TRBJ2-1 | - | TRBD2 | TRBV5-5 | TGTGCCAGCAGCTGGTACTTAGCGGGGGCCGTCTACAATGAGCAGTTCTTC | CASSWYLAGAVYNEQFF
TRBJ1-1 | - | - | TRBV7-2 | TGTGCCAGCAGCTTAAGGGGGTCCACTGAAGCTTTCTTT | CASSLRGSTEAFF
TRBJ2-2 | - | - | TRBV6-1 | TGTGCCAGCAGGGCCAGGGGGGGCCCCGGGGAGCTGTTTTTT | CASRARGGPGELFF
TRBJ2-3 | - | TRBD2 | TRBV5-1 | TGCGCCAGCGACGGGGGGAGCACAGATACGCAGTATTTT | CASDGGSTDTQYF
TRBJ2-5 | - | TRBD2 | TRBV6-5 | TGTGCCAGCAGTTACGCCCCTAGCGGTGGGACCCAGTACTTC | CASSYAPSGGTQYF
TRBJ2-7 | - | - | TRBV11-1 | TGTGCCAGCAGCCCAACAGGCTACGAGCAGTACTTC | CASSPTGYEQYF
TRBJ1-6 | - | - | TRBV11-3 | TGTGCCAGCAGCTTGGAAGTGGGCTCACCCCTCCACTTT | CASSLEVGSPLHF
TRBJ2-7 | - | TRBD2 | TRBV9 | TGTGCCAGCAGCCCAGGGACTAGCCCCGAGCAGTACTTC | CASSPGTSPEQYF
TRBJ1-6 | - | - | TRBV30 | TGTGCCTGGAATGGGGATTTATCACCCCTCCACTTT | CAWNGDLSPLHF
TRBJ1-1 | once | TRBD1 | TRBV2 | TGTGCCAGCAGTGTAGCCGCAGGGGGCAGAATCACTGAAGCTTTCTTT | CASSVAAGGRITEAFF
TRBJ2-3 | - | - | TRBV11-2 | TGTGCCAGCAGCTTAGATTCGAGAAACGGCGATACGCAGTATTTT | CASSLDSRNGDTQYF
TRBJ2-5 | few | TRBD2 | TRBV5-4 | TGTGCCAGCAGCTTTCCTAGCGGGGGGCTTGAGGAGACCCAGTACTTC | CASSFPSGGLEETQYF
TRBJ1-2 | - | TRBD1 | TRBV6-5 | TGTGCCAGCAGACAGGGGGCTTTTAACTATGGCTACACCTTC | CASRQGAFNYGYTF
TRBJ1-2 | - | - | TRBV25-1 | TGTGCCAGCAGTAGGCAGGGCTATGGCTACACCTTC | CASSRQGYGYTF
TRBJ1-3 | - | - | TRBV30 | TGTGCCTGGAGTACAGGACGGTACTCTGGAAACACCATATATTTT | CAWSTGRYSGNTIYF
TRBJ2-7 | - | - | TRBV27 | TGTGCCAGCAGTTTGGTCCCCGGGGCCTACGAGCAGTACTTC | CASSLVPGAYEQYF
TRBJ2-5 | once | - | TRBV5-4 | TGTGCCAGCAGCCCTGGGGCGGAGACCCAGTACTTC | CASSPGAETQYF
TRBJ1-1 | once | - | TRBV12-5 | TGTGCTAGTGGGGACCCTGACAGACTGCACACTGAAGCTTTCTTT | CASGDPDRLHTEAFF
TRBJ2-3 | - | - | TRBV20-1 | TGCAGTGCTAGGGCGGGGTCGGCGCAGTATTTT | CSARAGSAQYF
TRBJ1-6 | - | - | TRBV7-8 | TGTGCCAGCAGCTTCCGGGATAGTAATTCACCCCTCCACTTT | CASSFRDSNSPLHF
TRBJ2-5 | - | TRBD1 | TRBV19 | TGTGCCAGTAGTCCCCGACAGGGGCCCGCGACCCAGTACTTC | CASSPRQGPATQYF
TRBJ1-2 | - | TRBD1 | TRBV19 | TGTGCCAGTAGGTCGGACAGGGAACAATTCGGCTACACCTTC | CASRSDREQFGYTF
TRBJ1-5 | - | - | TRBV30 | TGTGCCTGGAGCAAGGGGACACAACATGGGGGGAATCAGCCCCAGCATTTT | CAWSKGTQHGGNQPQHF
TRBJ1-5 | large | - | TRBV4-1 | TGCGCCAGCAGCCAAGCCGTGGTAGGGTGGTCCCAGCATTTT | CASSQAVVGWSQHF
TRBJ1-1 | - | - | TRBV11-3 | TGTGCCAGCAGCTTTCGGTCGGGAAGAGGTGGCACTGAAGCTTTCTTT | CASSFRSGRGGTEAFF
TRBJ1-1 | few | - | TRBV27 | TGTGCCAGCAGTTTAAAATCGGCATTTAGGAACACTGAAGCTTTCTTT | CASSLKSAFRNTEAFF
TRBJ2-3 | - | - | TRBV10-3 | TGTGCCATCAGTGAGCAGGGGCAACTCGGAGGTACGCAGTATTTT | CAISEQGQLGGTQYF
TRBJ1-1 | - | - | TRBV2 | TGTGCCAGCAGTGACCTACAGACGGCCGTCCACACTGAAGCTTTCTTT | CASSDLQTAVHTEAFF
TRBJ2-7 | - | - | TRBV11-2 | TGTGCCAGCAGCTTTGAGGTCGGGCGGAGCTACGAGCAGTACTTC | CASSFEVGRSYEQYF
TRBJ1-6 | - | - | TRBV6-1 | TGTGCCAGCAGGGAAGTAGTGTATAATTCACCCCTCCACTTT | CASREVVYNSPLHF
TRBJ2-1 | - | - | TRBV7-6 | TGTGCCAGCAGCTTGATATCCCTCCCCGCTAATGAGCAGTTCTTC | CASSLISLPANEQFF
TRBJ2-7 | - | TRBD1 | TRBV25-1 | TGTGCCAGCAGATTACAGGGGGCTGACGAGCAGTACTTC | CASRLQGADEQYF
TRBJ1-1 | - | TRBD1 | TRBV6-5 | TGTGCCAGCGTACGACAGGGGGCAGCTTTCTTT | CASVRQGAAFF
TRBJ1-2 | - | - | TRBV19 | TGTGCCAGTAGCCTGGACAGAGCCACAAACTATGGCTACACCTTC | CASSLDRATNYGYTF
TRBJ1-2 | few | - | TRBV5-4 | TGTGCCAGCAGCCCTGACCTACAAGGCTATGGCTACACCTTC | CASSPDLQGYGYTF
TRBJ2-7 | - | TRBD2 | TRBV4-1 | TGCGCCAGCAGCCTGCTACCGGGACTAACGCGGCCCTACGAGCAGTACTTC | CASSLLPGLTRPYEQYF
TRBJ2-1 | - | - | TRBV7-9 | TGTGCCAGCAGCTCCTCGGACACCATCAATGAGCAGTTCTTC | CASSSSDTINEQFF
TRBJ2-3 | - | - | TRBV10-3 | TGTGCCATCAGTGGACCGGGACAAGAGACAGATACGCAGTATTTT | CAISGPGQETDTQYF
TRBJ1-1 | - | TRBD1 | TRBV19 | TGTGCCAGTAGTATGTGGGACAGGGGATCTGAAGCTTTCTTT | CASSMWDRGSEAFF
TRBJ2-1 | - | - | TRBV6-1 | TGTGCCTGCGACACCGGGACCAATTACAATGAGCAGTTCTTC | CACDTGTNYNEQFF
TRBJ1-5 | few | - | TRBV2 | TGTGCCAGCAGTGAAGACAGTCATCAGCCCCAGCATTTT | CASSEDSHQPQHF
TRBJ2-7 | - | TRBD1 | TRBV10-3 | TGTGCCATCAGTTTCGGACAGGGGAGCTCCTACGAGCAGTACTTC | CAISFGQGSSYEQYF
TRBJ2-7 | - | TRBD2 | TRBV5-1 | TGCGCCAGCAGCAGAGGGACTAGCGGGGGGGCGTCTGCCGAGCAGTACTTC | CASSRGTSGGASAEQYF